This T cell receptor beta chain was obtained from a study of blood T cell repertoires in COVID-19. The wider study: Acute-phase and convalescent COVID-19 samples originated in the United States, Italy and Spain. PBMCs, B-cell-depleted T cells, or T cells provided the cDNA or gDNA that made up the material.

Study processing details: Amplification of reference gene primers provided the estimated nucleated cell counts. Clones were sequenced by immunoSEQ multiplex PCR, and TCRdb holds only the in-frame ones, with some missing. V, J and clone size are taken as reported in that table, and D and trimming were inferred from the DNA itself. The table includes over 200,000 clones, about 88% detected once. The CDR3 is made up of 19 amino acids. The germline V gene has CDR1 SGHVT and CDR2 SQSDAQ. V lost 3 bases to trimming and J lost 0 bases, with 21 bases between them. The TCR sequence derives from a woman aged 55-70 years with acute or convalescent COVID-19. The sequencing input was peripheral blood. The V gene is TRBV7-4, the J gene TRBJ2-1; perhaps TRBD2 as D (6 bases). CDR3 sequence reads: CASSFPWGEAGCSYNEQFF. Written as DNA, the CDR3 is TGTGCCAGCAGCTTTCCTTGGGGCGAGGCGGGGTGCTCCTACAATGAGCAGTTCTTC.